What follows are 7 T cell receptor beta chains derived from one specimen sequenced in a study of post-analysis software for immune sequencing data (dated by TCRdb to 2013 to 2016). The protocol used for the library was PCR. Sequenced on an Illumina HiSeq 2500. To reduce PCR and sequencing biases, unique molecular identifiers were incorporated into the TCR beta cDNA libraries. TCRdb reanalyzed the raw reads on its own, using fastp at Q25 for trimming and MiXCR for clone calling, and kept in-frame beta chains. Each entry is one CDR3 protein sequence, shown with its most common DNA and genes. The sample has almost 700,000 distinct CDR3 sequences on record, approximately 60% of them singletons. The ten largest clonotypes hold about 10% of the sample. No antigen has been assigned to these receptors. Summary of the overall study and its limitations: Roughly 5 TRBV segments, including TRBV5-6, TRBV5-1 and TRBV20-1, were significantly more frequent in patients than controls.

Input material: blood. The receptors stem from a girl aged 2 to 9 with multiple sclerosis.

This clonotype was recorded once. The CDR3 DNA is TGTGCCACCAGCAGAGTCTGGTTTAGCAGCCCAAGCTACAATGAGCAGTTCTTC. Amino acid sequence: CATSRVWFSSPSYNEQFF. The rearrangement uses TRBV15 and TRBJ2-1; the D is unclear. The CDR3 length is 18 residues. Germline V CDR1 and CDR2: LNHNV, YYDKDF (reference sequence). V lost 1 base and J 3 bases, leaving 19 bases between the germline ends.

This clonotype came up a few times. The chain recombines TRBV20-1 with TRBJ2-5; D gene ambiguous. This CDR3 has 16 amino acids. The germline gives CDR1 DFQATT, CDR2 SNEGSKA (reference sequence). V was shortened by 3 bases and J by 2 bases, with 19 bases between the two germline ends. The DNA for the CDR3 is TGCAGTGCTAGGGTAGTGTATGACCCCCGGCAAGAGACCCAGTACTTC. This translates into CSARVVYDPRQETQYF.

This chain uses TRBV5-6 with TRBJ1-2, with D possibly being TRBD1 (6 bases). V lost 4 bases and J 4 bases, leaving 17 bases between the germline ends. This CDR3 is built from 15 residues. CDR1 SGHDT and CDR2 YYEEEE come from the germline V gene. This CDR3 reads CASSGRDTAFYGYTF. Here the CDR3 DNA reads TGTGCCAGCAGCGGGAGGGACACCGCCTTCTATGGCTACACCTTC.

This chain connects TRBV7-9 to TRBJ2-4; the D gene is possibly TRBD2 (6 bases). Germline V gene data show CDR1 as SEHNR and CDR2 as FQNEAQ (reference sequence). The V end was cut by 5 bases, the J end by 5 bases, with 19 bases between. CDR3 length: 16 amino acids. The CDR3 DNA reads TGTGCCAGCAGCGGGGGACTGGGACGCCGGGAAAACATTCAGTACTTC. This sequence encodes CASSGGLGRRENIQYF. Supplemented by reference TRBV7-9 and TRBJ2-4, the full variable domain reads DTGVSQNPRHKITKRGQNVTFRCDPISEHNRLYWYRQTLGQGPEFLTYFQNEAQLEKSRLLSDRFSAERPKGSFSTLEIQRTEQGDSAMYLCASSGGLGRRENIQYFGAGTRLSVL.

The rearrangement links TRBV29-1 to TRBJ2-5; no definite D call. The V end was cut by 2 bases, the J end by 6 bases, with 13 bases between. CDR1 and CDR2 (germline): SQVTM, ANQGSEA. This CDR3 is built from 13 residues. The CDR3 DNA reads TGCAGCGTTGAAAGGCCGCTTATGCAGACCCAGTACTTC. Amino acid sequence: CSVERPLMQTQYF.

This chain connects TRBV7-2 to TRBJ1-2; no firm D call. Germline V gives CDR1 SGHTA, CDR2 FQGNSA. CDR3 length: 13 residues. Trimming shortened V by 1 base and J by 7 bases, and 10 bases separated the two germline ends. The CDR3 spells CASSLGWQFGYTF. Written as DNA, the CDR3 is TGTGCCAGCAGCTTAGGGTGGCAGTTTGGCTACACCTTC.

The chain joins TRBV27 to TRBJ2-1; 11 bases are a match to TRBD1. The length of the CDR3 is 14 residues. Germline CDR1 and CDR2: MNHEY and SMNVEV (reference sequence). Germline trimming cut 2 bases from V and 9 bases from J; bases unmatched to any gene: 3. CDR3 in DNA: TGTGCCAGCAGTTTACGGACAGGGGGCAGTGAGCAGTTCTTC. Protein: CASSLRTGGSEQFF.